This T cell receptor (beta chain) comes out of a study of blood T cell repertoires in COVID-19. Study-wide context: The samples span acute and convalescent COVID-19 from the United States, Italy and Spain.

Cohort allocation depended upon clinical history that participants reported. All recovered Cohort 3 donors got two negative PCRs, got clearance, or saw symptom resolution. Here immunoSEQ multiplex PCR was the method, and the copy in TCRdb shows in-frame clones only, minus some. The table has some 300,000 clones, about 89% seen once. The ends were cut back, 7 bases at V and 4 bases at J, with 14 bases in the middle. The length of the CDR3 is 13 residues. Germline V gene data show CDR1 as MNHEY and CDR2 as SVGAGI. What was sequenced was PBMCs or T cells enriched from blood (not recorded which). This chain links TRBV6-5 with TRBJ2-7, with D hard to call. The clonotype originates from a woman in her 40s who had recovered from COVID-19. DNA of the CDR3: TGTGCCAGCAAAAATAGAACAGATTACGAGCAGTACTTC. Translated: CASKNRTDYEQYF.